The sequence of this T cell receptor (beta chain) was determined in a study of cytomegalovirus exposure and HLA in healthy donors. The germline V gene has CDR1 MNHNY and CDR2 SVGAGI (reference sequence). V dropped 6 bases and J dropped 4 bases, with 15 bases sitting between them. The CDR3 length is 14 residues. 13 Jbeta primers and 60 Vbeta primers were used for the PCR. Profiling relied on immunoSEQ multiplex PCR, and the TCRdb table lists in-frame clones only, not all of them. Here the sample spans fewer than 200,000 clones, under 85% being singletons. The chain carries TRBV6-6 and TRBJ1-2; D not resolved. The sequence was collected from a woman aged 18-30 years in good health and CMV-seropositive. What was sequenced was PBMCs. The CDR3 nucleotides read TGTGCCAGCAGACCGACCGGAGTTCCCTATGGCTACACCTTC. It codes for CASRPTGVPYGYTF.